The clone carrying this T cell receptor beta chain occurred once. These data are taken from a study of shared clonotypes between healthy human individuals. Clones were read by immunoSEQ multiplex PCR, and TCRdb kept only the in-frame ones, dropping some. The sample has some 680,000 clones; approximately 73% are singletons. Germline V gene sequence: CDR1 SGHNT, CDR2 YYREEE (reference sequence). This CDR3 has 16 residues. V was pared by 5 bases and J by 6 bases, with 17 bases of the junction left unmatched. The sample taken for sequencing was memory CD4+ T cells sorted from blood. Subset reported: CD45RA-negative fraction. This clonotype originated in a woman aged 25-40 years in good health. The chain uses TRBV5-4 and TRBJ2-7; 7 bases are a match to TRBD1. The CDR3 loop is CASSSEVGQALVEQYF. Written as DNA, the CDR3 is TGTGCCAGCAGTTCGGAGGTTGGACAGGCTCTCGTCGAGCAGTACTTC.